This entry is about one T cell receptor (beta chain). The data stem from a study of blood T cell repertoires in COVID-19. Germline V gene data show CDR1 as MNHEY and CDR2 as SMNVEV (reference sequence). There are 14 residues in the CDR3. The V and J ends lost 6 bases and 7 bases, in that order; junction bases with no gene match: 3. Enrollees, about 18 to 89 years old, lived in 24 US areas. The study assigned cohorts using participant-reported clinical history. In the authors' methods: Reference gene primer amplification gave estimated nucleated cell counts. This table comes from immunoSEQ multiplex PCR, and its TCRdb copy is limited to in-frame clones, with some not included. The V and J calls and the clone size are those of that table, but D and trimming were determined from the DNA. This sample carries 330,000 or so clones, 85% to 90% of them seen once, and the ten largest clones take approximately 1%.

This chain joins TRBV27 and TRBJ1-6, with TRBD1 identical over 10 bases. Sequenced input: PBMCs or T cells enriched from blood (not recorded which). The clonotype was recovered from a woman aged 25 to 39 who had been exposed to COVID-19. Written as DNA, the CDR3 is TGTGCCAGCAGACCGACAGGGGGCAATTCACCCCTCCACTTT. Amino acids: CASRPTGGNSPLHF.